This T cell receptor (beta chain) was retrieved from a study of T-cell memory formation after mild COVID-19. Study-level results: Contracting clones localized mainly to CM and EM when CD4+ and mainly to EMRA when CD8+. There was a balanced CD4/CD8 profile in clones contracting day 15 to 85, and later expanders leaned CD4+.

J was trimmed by 2 bases and V by 5 bases; bases with no gene match: 11. CDR1 and CDR2 (germline): SQVTM, ANQGSEA. CDR3 size: 15 residues. About this clonotype: Antigen unknown.

Constant-segment-primed 5'RACE gave TCR alpha and TCR beta cDNA libraries with sample barcodes and UMIs. A single record per CDR3 protein comes from TCRdb applying MiXCR to the 5' RACE reads. This table has some 290,000 distinct CDR3 sequences, around 15% appearing once. The clonotype originates from a young man who had mild COVID-19 (a few samples of this study predate the infection). Cell type and time point are not known. The V call is TRBV29-1, the J call TRBJ1-2; 7 bases map to TRBD1. Material for sequencing was PBMCs or a T cell subset sorted from them (not recorded which). The CDR3 spells CSVLIPGQTNYGYTF. DNA of the CDR3: TGCAGCGTTTTAATACCGGGACAGACCAACTATGGCTACACCTTC.